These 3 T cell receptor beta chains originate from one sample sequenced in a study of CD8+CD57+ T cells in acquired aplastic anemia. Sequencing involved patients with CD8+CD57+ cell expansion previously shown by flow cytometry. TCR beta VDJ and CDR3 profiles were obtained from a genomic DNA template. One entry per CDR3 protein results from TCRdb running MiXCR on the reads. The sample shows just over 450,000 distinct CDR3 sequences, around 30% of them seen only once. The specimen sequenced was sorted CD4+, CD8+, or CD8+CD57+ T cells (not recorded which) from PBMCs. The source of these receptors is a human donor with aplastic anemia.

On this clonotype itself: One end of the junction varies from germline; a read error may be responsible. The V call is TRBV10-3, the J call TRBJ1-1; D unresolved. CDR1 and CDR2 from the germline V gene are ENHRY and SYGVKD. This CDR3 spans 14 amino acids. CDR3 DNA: TGTGCCAGCAGTTACTCGTTAACGTACACTGAAGCTTTCTTT. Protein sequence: CASSYSLTYTEAFF.

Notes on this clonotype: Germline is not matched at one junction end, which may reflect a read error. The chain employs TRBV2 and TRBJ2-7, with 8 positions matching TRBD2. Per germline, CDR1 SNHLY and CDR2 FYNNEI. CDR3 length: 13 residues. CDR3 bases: TGTGCTAGCACGAGCGGGAGAGCGTACGAGCAGTACTTC. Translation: CASTSGRAYEQYF.

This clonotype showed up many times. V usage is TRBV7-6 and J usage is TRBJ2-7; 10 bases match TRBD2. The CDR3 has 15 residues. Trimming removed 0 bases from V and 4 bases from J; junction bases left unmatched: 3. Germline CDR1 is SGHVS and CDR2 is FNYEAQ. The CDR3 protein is CASSLAPSGRYEQYF. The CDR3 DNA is TGTGCCAGCAGCTTAGCTCCTAGCGGGAGATACGAGCAGTACTTC.